This T cell receptor beta chain stems from a study of CD8 T cells in Susac syndrome. Trimming removed 2 bases at V and 1 base at J, with 6 bases between. Germline V gives CDR1 MNHEY, CDR2 SMNVEV (reference sequence). The CDR3 totals 14 residues. cDNA came from around 0.5 to 1 ug RNA primed by random hexamers. TCRdb reprocessed the immunoSEQ multiplex PCR reads with MiXCR, giving one entry per CDR3 protein. The profile shows about 180,000 distinct CDR3 sequences, 90% to 95% of them singletons. Study-level findings and limits: It was acknowledged by the study that relatively few individuals were included in its TCR sequencing and HLA analysis.

Comments on this clonotype: No antigen is known for it.

Sequencing was done on a sample of CD8+ T cells from PBMCs. This TCR came from a human donor with multiple sclerosis. V gene TRBV27 combines with J gene TRBJ2-1; no reliable D call. CDR3 in DNA: TGTGCCAGCAGTTTAAGGACGTCCTACAATGAGCAGTTCTTC. It is translated as CASSLRTSYNEQFF.